What follows are 24 T cell receptor beta chains derived from one specimen sequenced in a study of response to subunit inactivated influenza vaccine. TCRdb reanalysed the RT-PCR reads using MiXCR and keeps one entry per CDR3 protein. Of around 490,000 distinct CDR3 sequences in the sample, 6% to 9% were seen once. Source: PBMCs from blood, taken 23 to 25 months after vaccination. The receptors derive from a man aged 45-69 years who received an inactivated influenza vaccine.

The chain employs TRBV27 and TRBJ2-1; possibly TRBD1 for D (5 bases). The CDR3 contains 15 residues. Trimming cost V 2 bases and J 1 base, with 9 bases left between them. CDR1 and CDR2 (germline): MNHEY, SMNVEV (reference sequence). The chain's CDR3 is CASSLDRLSYNEQFF. The CDR3 region has the DNA TGTGCCAGCAGTTTAGACAGATTGTCCTACAATGAGCAGTTCTTC.

This clonotype was counted at least ten times. This chain uses TRBV4-2 with TRBJ2-1, with 8 bases lining up with TRBD2. This CDR3 is built from 16 residues. V was clipped by 1 base and J by 3 bases; unmatched bases: 5. In germline, CDR1 is LGHNA, CDR2 YNFKEQ. In nucleotides, the CDR3 is TGTGCCAGCAGCCAAGGACGGGGGGGCAGCTACAATGAGCAGTTCTTC. It is translated as CASSQGRGGSYNEQFF.

This clonotype was seen a handful of times. The chain carries TRBV10-3 and TRBJ2-3; 7 nucleotides match TRBD2. Germline V lookup: CDR1 ENHRY, CDR2 SYGVKD. CDR3 size: 14 residues. The ends lost 2 bases at V and 5 bases at J; junction bases unmatched: 4. CDR3: CAISEPGEGDTQYF. In DNA form, the CDR3 reads TGTGCCATCAGTGAGCCCGGGGAGGGAGATACGCAGTATTTT.

This clonotype was counted only a few times. The genes are TRBV6-1 and TRBJ2-2, with TRBD1 matching 7 bases. CDR1 and CDR2 (germline): MNHNS, SASEGT. V lost 5 bases to trimming and J lost 8 bases; unmatched junction nucleotides: 8. The CDR3 spans 14 residues. The CDR3 DNA sequence: TGTGCCAGCAGTAAACGAGGGGGCAAGGGGGAGCTGTTTTTT. Amino acid sequence: CASSKRGGKGELFF.

This clonotype has just a few counts. The rearrangement uses TRBV5-1 and TRBJ2-7; tentatively, D is TRBD1 (6 bases). V lost 2 bases, J lost 6 bases, and 12 bases lay in between. Germline loops: CDR1 SGHRS, CDR2 YFSETQ. The CDR3 length is 13 residues. The CDR3, as DNA: TGCGCCAGCAGCTTTAGCACAGGGATCGAGCAGTACTTC. This translates into CASSFSTGIEQYF.

V and J are TRBV6-1 and TRBJ2-7, with D possibly called TRBD1 or TRBD2 (5 bases each). The CDR3 sequence is 15 residues long. Trimming took 6 bases from V and 3 from J, leaving 18 bases between them. Germline assignment: CDR1 MNHNS and CDR2 SASEGT. The CDR3 sequence is CASRRDAFTGYEQYF. The CDR3, as DNA: TGTGCCAGCAGACGGGACGCCTTTACAGGCTACGAGCAGTACTTC.

A few counts support this clonotype. The chain has TRBV7-9 and TRBJ2-1; maybe TRBD1 (5 bases). Germline-derived CDR1 and CDR2 are SEHNR and FQNEAQ (reference sequence). The CDR3 has 13 amino acids. V was cut by 11 bases and J by 2 bases, with 13 bases left in between. The CDR3 loop reads CAGQGVAYNEQFF. The CDR3, as DNA: TGTGCCGGCCAGGGTGTTGCCTACAATGAGCAGTTCTTC. Full variable domain (rest looked up from reference TRBV7-9 and TRBJ2-1): DTGVSQNPRHKITKRGQNVTFRCDPISEHNRLYWYRQTLGQGPEFLTYFQNEAQLEKSRLLSDRFSAERPKGSFSTLEIQRTEQGDSAMYLCAGQGVAYNEQFFGPGTRLTVL.

At least ten counts were recorded for this clonotype. The genes are TRBV20-1 and TRBJ1-1; D perhaps matches TRBD1 (6 bases). CDR1 and CDR2 (germline): DFQATT, SNEGSKA (reference sequence). Trimming cost V 1 base and J 0 bases, with 9 bases left between them. This CDR3 has 14 amino acids. The chain's CDR3 is CSARAGGLNTEAFF. The CDR3 DNA is TGCAGTGCTAGAGCTGGGGGCTTGAACACTGAAGCTTTCTTT.

This clonotype was recorded many times. The CDR3 DNA reads as TGCGCCAGCAGCTTGGGACAGGGAGGCTACACCTTC. Residues: CASSLGQGGYTF. The chain combines TRBV5-1 with TRBJ1-2; 7 positions match TRBD1. Germline lookup yields CDR1 SGHRS and CDR2 YFSETQ. The ends lost 0 bases at V and 8 bases at J; junction bases unmatched: 1. The CDR3 runs to 12 residues.

This clonotype was found many times. The chain links TRBV6-5 to TRBJ1-1; D is unclear. The V end lost 2 bases, the J end lost 1 base, and 8 bases lay between the germline ends. This CDR3 has 14 residues. From germline, CDR1 is MNHEY and CDR2 SVGAGI. The DNA for the CDR3 is TGTGCCAGCAGTTACGTGCAGGAGAACACTGAAGCTTTCTTT. This translates into CASSYVQENTEAFF.

This clonotype has just a few counts. The chain joins TRBV4-3 to TRBJ2-1; 8 bases are shared with TRBD2. The CDR3 runs 14 residues. After removal of 4 bases from V and 7 bases from J, the junction contained 6 bases not matched to a gene. The germline V gene has CDR1 LGHNA and CDR2 YSLEER. The CDR3 DNA sequence: TGCGCCAGCAGCCGCCGGGGGGGAAGTAATGAGCAGTTCTTC. Its protein is CASSRRGGSNEQFF.

Many counts were recorded for this clonotype. The chain recombines TRBV7-2 with TRBJ2-7; D gene unclear. V was cut by 4 bases and J by 6 bases, with 13 bases left in between. Germline V gene sequence: CDR1 SGHTA, CDR2 FQGNSA. This CDR3 is built from 13 residues. The chain's CDR3 is CASSSFSGGEQYF. The DNA of the CDR3 is TGTGCCAGCAGCTCGTTTTCTGGTGGCGAGCAGTACTTC.

This clonotype was detected only a few times. The rearrangement joins TRBV4-2 to TRBJ2-2, with unresolved D. Germline CDR1 LGHNA, CDR2 YNFKEQ. The CDR3 is 15 amino acids. Trimming stripped 0 bases from V and 4 bases from J, with 9 bases between. The DNA for the CDR3 is TGTGCCAGCAGCCAAGATTGGGTTAGCACCGGGGAGCTGTTTTTT. Its translation: CASSQDWVSTGELFF.

V usage is TRBV10-1 and J usage is TRBJ1-3; D remains unclear. Germline lookup yields CDR1 WNHNN and CDR2 SYGVQD (reference sequence). Trimming pared 3 bases from V and 0 bases from J, leaving 3 bases between. The CDR3 is 13 residues long. CDR3 region: CASSDNSGNTIYF. The CDR3 bases are TGCGCCAGCAGTGACAACTCTGGAAACACCATATATTTT.

The table lists this clonotype with a few counts. The chain links TRBV6-5 to TRBJ2-4, with D tentatively TRBD2 (5 bases). V dropped 1 base and J dropped 1 base, with 14 bases sitting between them. The CDR3 loop spans 17 amino acids. Germline CDR1 MNHEY, CDR2 SVGAGI. Here the CDR3 reads CASSYYGYRGAKNIQYF. The DNA for the CDR3 is TGTGCCAGCAGTTACTACGGCTATCGAGGGGCCAAAAACATTCAGTACTTC.

The rearrangement uses TRBV20-1 and TRBJ2-1; TRBD2 might be the D (5 bases). This CDR3 contains 14 residues. Germline V gene data show CDR1 as DFQATT and CDR2 as SNEGSKA (reference sequence). The ends were cut back, 3 bases at V and 5 bases at J, with 14 bases in the middle. The CDR3 region has the DNA TGCAGTGCTAGCCACCGATGGCGGGACAATGAGCAGTTCTTC. As protein: CSASHRWRDNEQFF.

This clonotype occurred many times. In DNA, the CDR3 is TGCGCCAGCAGCTTGCTAGCGGGGCCAAACACCGGGGAGCTGTTTTTT. Translated, it gives CASSLLAGPNTGELFF. The J gene is TRBJ2-2, the V gene TRBV5-1, with 9 bases that match TRBD2. This CDR3 has 16 residues. With V trimmed by 1 base and J by 2 bases, 3 bases remained unmatched. Germline lookup yields CDR1 SGHRS and CDR2 YFSETQ.

This clonotype was recorded at least ten times. The V gene is TRBV29-1, the J gene TRBJ2-3; possibly TRBD1 or TRBD2 for D (5 bases each). V gave up 5 bases and J gave up 3 bases, with 18 bases separating them. The CDR3 is 15 residues long. Germline values: CDR1 SQVTM, CDR2 ANQGSEA. CDR3 sequence reads: CSVRKRGGATDTQYF. The CDR3 nucleotides read TGCAGCGTTCGAAAGAGGGGCGGCGCGACAGATACGCAGTATTTT.

This clonotype has only a few counts. The chain is built from TRBV7-2 and TRBJ2-1; D remains ambiguous. The CDR3 extends over 15 amino acids. Trimming removed 5 bases from V and 0 bases from J, with 11 bases in between. Germline V gene data show CDR1 as SGHTA and CDR2 as FQGNSA. The CDR3 here is CASSVIASSYNEQFF. The CDR3 nucleotides read TGTGCCAGCAGCGTGATTGCTAGCTCCTACAATGAGCAGTTCTTC.

At least ten counts were recorded for this clonotype. The chain uses TRBV28 and TRBJ2-3; 8 bases are shared with TRBD1. V lost 4 bases to trimming and J lost 1 base; unmatched junction nucleotides: 4. This CDR3 is built from 15 residues. CDR1 and CDR2 (germline): MDHEN, SYDVKM. This CDR3 reads CASSSGGAGTDTQYF. DNA of the CDR3: TGTGCCAGCAGTTCAGGGGGCGCGGGCACAGATACGCAGTATTTT.

This clonotype has only a few counts. This rearrangement joins TRBV3-1 to TRBJ2-3, with D tentatively TRBD2 (5 bases). The CDR3 length is 17 residues. Germline V gives CDR1 LGHDT, CDR2 YNNKEL (reference sequence). With 4 bases removed from V and 0 bases from J, the gap between germline ends came to 17 bases. The chain's CDR3 is CASSPRLGGPSTDTQYF. In DNA, the CDR3 is TGTGCCAGCAGCCCCCGTTTAGGCGGGCCGAGCACAGATACGCAGTATTTT.

The chain has TRBV4-3 and TRBJ1-5; D is uncertain. CDR1 and CDR2 (germline): LGHNA, YSLEER. The V end lost 0 bases, the J end lost 1 base, and 7 bases lay between the germline ends. The CDR3 is 15 residues long. DNA for the CDR3: TGCGCCAGCAGCCAAGAGGGTGGGAGCAATCAGCCCCAGCATTTT. This codes for CASSQEGGSNQPQHF.

The genes are TRBV20-1 and TRBJ2-1; 9 bases line up with TRBD1. Germline loops: CDR1 DFQATT, CDR2 SNEGSKA (reference sequence). CDR3 size: 13 residues. Losses at the gene ends were 3 bases for V and 7 bases for J; bases not matched to a gene: 4. The CDR3: CSASRDRANEQFF. CDR3 nucleotides: TGCAGTGCTAGCCGGGACAGGGCGAATGAGCAGTTCTTC.

This clonotype was recorded many times. This CDR3 is CASSYSAYEQYF. The DNA of the CDR3 is TGTGCCAGCAGTTATTCCGCCTACGAGCAGTACTTC. J is TRBJ2-7 and V is TRBV6-2 or TRBV6-3, with no clear D. The V end lost 3 bases, the J end lost 2 bases, and 5 bases lay between the germline ends. There are 12 residues in the CDR3. In germline, CDR1 is MNHEY, CDR2 SVGEGT.